Presented here are 28 T cell receptor beta chains from one specimen sequenced in a study of T cells in narcolepsy. Profiled with immunoSEQ multiplex PCR; TCRdb holds only in-frame clones, not every one. The repertoire includes 20,000 to 25,000 clones, about 90% of them detected once, and less than 1.2% sits in the top ten. The sample comprised CD45RA- memory CD4+ T cells from PBMCs. These receptors all stem from a human donor with narcolepsy.

This clone was seen a single time. This sequence joins TRBV10-3 and TRBJ1-5; D is undetermined. Germline CDR1 ENHRY, CDR2 SYGVKD. The CDR3 has 14 residues. V was trimmed by 6 bases and J by 3 bases, leaving 12 bases between them. CDR3 in amino acids: CAIRSSGDNQPQHF. The CDR3 DNA sequence: TGTGCCATCAGATCCTCAGGCGACAATCAGCCCCAGCATTTT.

This rearrangement joins TRBV19 to TRBJ1-5, with 7 bases identical to TRBD1. This CDR3 comprises 16 residues. Germline lookup yields CDR1 LNHDA and CDR2 SQIVND (reference sequence). J lost 0 bases, V lost 8 bases, and 10 bases had no gene match. The chain's CDR3 is CASQAGTVNSNQPQHF. In DNA form, the CDR3 reads TGTGCCAGTCAAGCCGGGACAGTCAATAGCAATCAGCCCCAGCATTTT.

This clone came up once. The V gene is TRBV4-2, the J gene TRBJ1-5; D uncertain. The germline V gene has CDR1 LGHNA and CDR2 YNFKEQ. This CDR3 region has 16 residues. The V and J ends lost 0 bases and 5 bases respectively, with 14 bases between them. CDR3 sequence reads: CASSQDRDLVDQPQHF. The CDR3 DNA reads as TGTGCCAGCAGCCAAGACCGGGATCTTGTTGATCAGCCCCAGCATTTT.

The chain recombines TRBV11-3 with TRBJ2-2; D tentatively reads TRBD1 or TRBD2 (6 bases each). Trimming removed 5 bases at V and 0 bases at J, with 13 bases between. CDR3 length: 16 amino acids. Per the germline V gene, CDR1 is SGHNT and CDR2 is YENEEA. The CDR3 is CASSLSRGANTGELFF. In DNA form, the CDR3 reads TGTGCCAGCAGCCTCAGTAGGGGGGCGAACACCGGGGAGCTGTTTTTT.

The CDR3 DNA sequence: TGTGCCAGCAGGCCCGGTAGCTTTGAGCAGTTCTTC. Amino acids: CASRPGSFEQFF. V and J are TRBV7-2 and TRBJ2-1; no clear D gene. CDR1 SGHTA and CDR2 FQGNSA come from the germline V gene. This CDR3 comprises 12 residues. The V end lost 6 bases, the J end lost 9 bases, and 12 bases lay between the germline ends. Together with reference TRBV7-2 and TRBJ2-1, the CDR3 gives the full variable domain: GAGVSQSPSNKVTEKGKDVELRCDPISGHTALYWYRQSLGQGLEFLIYFQGNSAPDKSGLPSDRFSAERTGGSVSTLTIQRTQQEDSAVYLCASRPGSFEQFFGPGTRLTVL.

The chain has TRBV19 and TRBJ1-2; TRBD1 is a possible D gene (5 bases). Trimming removed 3 bases at V and 4 bases at J, with 12 bases between. The CDR3 spans 14 residues. The germline CDR1 and CDR2 sequences are LNHDA and SQIVND (reference sequence). The CDR3 loop reads CASSILAGGYGYTF. The CDR3 region has the DNA TGTGCCAGTAGTATCCTCGCTGGGGGCTATGGCTACACCTTC. Full variable domain (outside the CDR3, taken from reference TRBV19 and TRBJ1-2): DGGITQSPKYLFRKEGQNVTLSCEQNLNHDAMYWYRQDPGQGLRLIYYSQIVNDFQKGDIAEGYSVSREKKESFPLTVTSAQKNPTAFYLCASSILAGGYGYTFGSGTRLTVV.

This clone was recorded once. This chain connects TRBV6-1 to TRBJ1-2, with a possible D match to TRBD1 (5 bases). V shed 4 bases and J shed 4 bases, with 19 bases lying between them. From germline, CDR1 is MNHNS and CDR2 SASEGT. CDR3 size: 16 residues. The CDR3 is CASSAFLDRVLYGYTF. CDR3 sequence (DNA): TGTGCCAGCAGTGCTTTCCTAGACAGAGTCCTCTATGGCTACACCTTC.

This rearrangement joins TRBV30 to TRBJ1-3; 7 nucleotides line up with TRBD1. After removal of 7 bases from V and 0 bases from J, the junction contained 3 bases not matched to a gene. The CDR3 runs 13 residues. In germline, CDR1 is GTSNPN, CDR2 SVGIG (reference sequence). This CDR3 is CAYDRDSGNTIYF. The CDR3 nucleotides are TGTGCCTACGACAGGGACTCTGGAAACACCATATATTTT. Full variable domain (missing parts from reference TRBV30 and TRBJ1-3): SQTIHQWPATLVQPVGSPLSLECTVEGTSNPNLYWYRQAAGRGLQLLFYSVGIGQISSEVPQNLSASRPQDRQFILSSKKLLLSDSGFYLCAYDRDSGNTIYFGEGSWLTVV.

This chain uses TRBV29-1 with TRBJ1-1; 7 nucleotides align to TRBD1. Germline CDR1 reads SQVTM; CDR2 reads ANQGSEA. The length of the CDR3 is 15 residues. The trim removed 4 bases at V and 10 bases at J, leaving 18 bases unmatched. CDR3 loop: CSVGVAGSQGVGAFF. Here the CDR3 DNA reads TGCAGCGTTGGAGTTGCCGGGTCTCAGGGGGTAGGAGCTTTCTTT. The entire variable domain, with the rest obtained from reference TRBV29-1 and TRBJ1-1, is as follows: SAVISQKPSRDICQRGTSLTIQCQVDSQVTMMFWYRQQPGQSLTLIATANQGSEATYESGFVIDKFPISRPNLTFSTLTVSNMSPEDSSIYLCSVGVAGSQGVGAFFGQGTRLTVV.

The chain is built from TRBV7-8 and TRBJ2-3; D is unclear. The germline CDR1 and CDR2 sequences are SGHVS and FQNEAQ. This CDR3 has 16 amino acids. Trimming removed 1 base at V and 3 bases at J, with 14 bases between. The CDR3 bases are TGTGCCAGCAGCTTAGGGCGGTTGGTTCGGACAGATACGCAGTATTTT. Translated: CASSLGRLVRTDTQYF. Based on the CDR3 plus reference TRBV7-8 and TRBJ2-3, the full variable domain is GAGVSQSPRYKVAKRGQDVALRCDPISGHVSLFWYQQALGQGPEFLTYFQNEAQLDKSGLPSDRFFAERPEGSVSTLKIQRTQQEDSAVYLCASSLGRLVRTDTQYFGPGTRLTVL.

The DNA of the CDR3 is TGTGCCAGCAGCTTTCTGGGGGATTCACCCCTCCACTTT. Its protein product is CASSFLGDSPLHF. The V gene is TRBV7-2, the J gene TRBJ1-6; weak D call: TRBD1 (5 bases). Trimming left V 3 bases short and J 8 bases short, with 8 bases between. This CDR3 region has 13 residues. Per germline, CDR1 SGHTA and CDR2 FQGNSA.

The chain couples TRBV18 to TRBJ1-2, with D possibly being TRBD1 (5 bases). The length of the CDR3 is 15 residues. V shed 5 bases and J shed 4 bases, with 17 bases lying between them. Germline lookup yields CDR1 KGHSH and CDR2 LQKENI. CDR3 sequence: CASSKAGQTTYGYTF. The CDR3 nucleotides are TGTGCCAGCTCAAAGGCAGGGCAGACTACCTATGGCTACACCTTC.

V gene TRBV18 combines with J gene TRBJ1-3; 7 nucleotides align to TRBD1. V lost 3 bases to trimming and J lost 0 bases; unmatched junction nucleotides: 8. Germline CDR1 and CDR2: KGHSH and LQKENI. CDR3 size: 17 residues. The CDR3 reads CASSPPGTATSGNTIYF. CDR3 DNA sequence: TGTGCCAGCTCACCTCCGGGGACAGCAACCTCTGGAAACACCATATATTTT. Using reference TRBV18 and TRBJ1-3 for the parts outside the CDR3, the full variable domain is NAGVMQNPRHLVRRRGQEARLRCSPMKGHSHVYWYRQLPEEGLKFMVYLQKENIIDESGMPKERFSAEFPKEGPSILRIQQVVRGDSAAYFCASSPPGTATSGNTIYFGEGSWLTVV.

This chain links TRBV4-1 with TRBJ2-7; TRBD2 is a possible D gene (5 bases). There are 14 residues in the CDR3. Looked up from germline, CDR1 is MGHRA and CDR2 is YSYEKL. Trimming cost V 4 bases and J 7 bases, with 17 bases left between them. CDR3 amino acids: CASSRPGGSGEQYF. As DNA, the CDR3 is TGCGCCAGCAGCCGGCCCGGTGGTTCGGGGGAGCAGTACTTC.

V and J are TRBV7-2 and TRBJ2-7; weak D call: TRBD2 (6 bases). This CDR3 contains 14 residues. The germline CDR1 and CDR2 sequences are SGHTA and FQGNSA. V lost 1 base, J lost 3 bases, and 10 bases lay in between. CDR3 sequence (DNA): TGTGCCAGCAGCTTAGGGGGGGAGGTCTACGAGCAGTACTTC. Amino acids: CASSLGGEVYEQYF.

V usage is TRBV6-4 and J usage is TRBJ2-3; 7 positions match TRBD1. Germline V lookup: CDR1 MRHNA, CDR2 SNTAGT. The junction had 10 bases not matched to a gene; V was cut back by 5 bases and J by 5 bases. The CDR3 sequence is 15 residues long. CDR3 sequence reads: CASSLTGALGDTQYF. CDR3 sequence (DNA): TGTGCCAGCAGTCTTACAGGGGCCCTGGGAGATACGCAGTATTTT.

This clone occurred a few times. The chain uses TRBV6-1 and TRBJ2-1, with D perhaps matching TRBD1 (6 bases). CDR1 MNHNS and CDR2 SASEGT come from the germline V gene. Trimming left V 4 bases short and J 3 bases short, with 10 bases between. The CDR3 runs 14 residues. The CDR3 sequence: CASSGAGVYNEQFF. The CDR3 bases are TGTGCCAGCAGTGGAGCAGGGGTCTACAATGAGCAGTTCTTC.

In its sample, this clone was seen once. The rearrangement joins TRBV6-5 to TRBJ1-5; D possibly corresponds to TRBD1 (5 bases). This CDR3 spans 13 amino acids. With 7 bases removed from V and 7 bases from J, the gap between germline ends came to 14 bases. From germline, CDR1 is MNHEY and CDR2 SVGAGI. Here the CDR3 DNA reads TGTGCCAGCAACCTGGGGGGGTCGCAGCCCCAGCATTTT. This codes for CASNLGGSQPQHF.

The rearrangement uses TRBV5-5 and TRBJ2-5, with D maybe TRBD1 (6 bases). The CDR3 loop spans 14 amino acids. The germline V and J ends were trimmed by 0 bases and 4 bases, with 10 bases remaining between them. From germline, CDR1 is SGHKS and CDR2 YYEKEE (reference sequence). In DNA form, the CDR3 reads TGTGCCAGCAGCTTGGATCAGGGGAGAGAGACCCAGTACTTC. The encoded protein is CASSLDQGRETQYF.

This clone was observed a handful of times. J is TRBJ1-5 and V is TRBV30; weak D call: TRBD1 (5 bases). Germline V gene data show CDR1 as GTSNPN and CDR2 as SVGIG (reference sequence). Trimming removed 4 bases at V and 8 bases at J, with 15 bases between. The CDR3 is 13 residues long. The CDR3 DNA reads as TGTGCCTGGACCCAGACCGGGGGGGAGCCCCAGCATTTT. Translation gives CAWTQTGGEPQHF.

V is TRBV28 and J is TRBJ1-4; D uncertain. The CDR3 sequence is 14 residues long. V lost 2 bases to trimming and J lost 1 base, with 5 bases between them. Germline V gene data show CDR1 as MDHEN and CDR2 as SYDVKM. In DNA form, the CDR3 reads TGTGCCAGCAGTTTACGGTTAACTAATGAAAAACTGTTTTTT. This translates into CASSLRLTNEKLFF. The full variable domain, rest sourced from reference TRBV28 and TRBJ1-4, is DVKVTQSSRYLVKRTGEKVFLECVQDMDHENMFWYRQDPGLGLRLIYFSYDVKMKEKGDIPEGYSVSREKKERFSLILESASTNQTSMYLCASSLRLTNEKLFFGSGTQLSVL.

The chain is built from TRBV7-9 and TRBJ2-3, with D unresolved. Trimming shortened V by 6 bases and J by 0 bases, and 13 bases separated the two germline ends. In germline, CDR1 is SEHNR, CDR2 FQNEAQ (reference sequence). This CDR3 contains 15 residues. Written as DNA, the CDR3 is TGTGCCAGCAGGACCGTTATGGGGAGCACAGATACGCAGTATTTT. Residues: CASRTVMGSTDTQYF. Filled out from reference TRBV7-9 and TRBJ2-3, the complete variable domain reads DTGVSQNPRHKITKRGQNVTFRCDPISEHNRLYWYRQTLGQGPEFLTYFQNEAQLEKSRLLSDRFSAERPKGSFSTLEIQRTEQGDSAMYLCASRTVMGSTDTQYFGPGTRLTVL.

V and J are TRBV2 and TRBJ1-2; D gene unclear. The CDR3 length is 11 residues. Deletions cut 5 bases from V and 7 bases from J, with 8 bases between. Germline-derived CDR1 and CDR2 are SNHLY and FYNNEI. The CDR3 nucleotides are TGTGCCAGCAGTTTCCAGGTTGGCTACACCTTC. It codes for CASSFQVGYTF.

The chain recombines TRBV4-2 with TRBJ2-3; the D gene is possibly TRBD2 (6 bases). Germline loops: CDR1 LGHNA, CDR2 YNFKEQ. The CDR3 contains 15 residues. The V and J ends lost 5 bases and 6 bases respectively, with 18 bases between them. The chain's CDR3 is CASSGRNLPGDTQYF. The CDR3 DNA reads TGTGCCAGCAGCGGGAGGAACCTACCCGGGGATACGCAGTATTTT.

This chain joins TRBV27 and TRBJ1-1; D remains ambiguous. The CDR3 covers 13 residues. Germline V gene lookup returns CDR1 MNHEY and CDR2 SMNVEV (reference sequence). Deletions cut 7 bases from V and 2 bases from J, with 11 bases between. CDR3 in DNA: TGTGCCAGCAAGAGAATATCTAACACTGAAGCTTTCTTT. Protein: CASKRISNTEAFF.

The V and J genes are TRBV6-6 and TRBJ1-4, with D unresolved. Trimming took off 6 bases at V and 5 bases at J, with 7 bases between the two ends. The CDR3 length is 12 residues. Per the germline V gene, CDR1 is MNHNY and CDR2 is SVGAGI (reference sequence). The CDR3 DNA follows: TGTGCCAGCAGAGATAGGAATGAAAAACTGTTTTTT. Translation: CASRDRNEKLFF.

On this clone itself: This specimen includes other DNA sequences encoding the same CDR3. The chain links TRBV28 to TRBJ2-7; D is unclear. V was pared by 4 bases and J by 6 bases, with 7 bases between. From germline, CDR1 is MDHEN and CDR2 SYDVKM. CDR3 size: 11 residues. The CDR3 sequence: CASSSPREQYF. CDR3 bases: TGTGCCAGCAGTTCCCCCCGCGAGCAGTACTTC.

CDR3 loop: CASSPRPFRAMNTEAFF. The CDR3 coding sequence is TGCGCCAGCAGCCCTAGGCCTTTCAGGGCTATGAACACTGAAGCTTTCTTT. The rearrangement joins TRBV4-1 to TRBJ1-1; TRBD1 might be the D (5 bases). Germline CDR1 and CDR2: MGHRA and YSYEKL. V gave up 4 bases and J gave up 0 bases, with 18 bases separating them. The CDR3 runs to 17 residues.